The 4 T cell receptor beta chains below come from one sample, sequenced in a study of T cell repertoires in cytomegalovirus infection. TCRdb recomputed calls from the reads with MiXCR, one row per CDR3 protein. The sample includes about a million distinct CDR3 sequences, approximately 31% of them seen just once. Their antigens are not known. The sample here was cultured CD8+ T cells from PBMCs, taken from culture after CMV antigen stimulation. The receptors come from a human donor in good health (CMV status not recorded). Some clones in this sample may be carry-over from other donors' samples.

The sample holds a few counts of this clonotype. The rearrangement joins TRBV7-2 to TRBJ2-1, with D possibly being TRBD1 (5 bases). The CDR3 is 14 amino acids. Trimming cost V 2 bases and J 7 bases, with 12 bases left between them. The V gene's germline CDR1 is SGHTA and CDR2 FQGNSA. CDR3 coding DNA: TGTGCCAGCAGCTTAAGCAGGGCCTGGAATGAGCAGTTCTTC. The encoded protein is CASSLSRAWNEQFF. Drawing the rest from reference TRBV7-2 and TRBJ2-1, the complete variable domain is GAGVSQSPSNKVTEKGKDVELRCDPISGHTALYWYRQSLGQGLEFLIYFQGNSAPDKSGLPSDRFSAERTGGSVSTLTIQRTQQEDSAVYLCASSLSRAWNEQFFGPGTRLTVL.

In this sample, this clonotype turned up a few times. The chain employs TRBV6-1 and TRBJ2-7; D call uncertain. Trimming stripped 1 base from V and 0 bases from J, with 13 bases between. Looked up from germline, CDR1 is MNHNS and CDR2 is SASEGT. The CDR3 has 16 residues. The CDR3 loop is CASSEEGRSLSYEQYF. The CDR3 DNA is TGTGCCAGCAGTGAAGAGGGCAGAAGTCTCTCCTACGAGCAGTACTTC.

V usage is TRBV7-9 and J usage is TRBJ2-7, with D hard to call. The germline CDR1 and CDR2 sequences are SEHNR and FQNEAQ (reference sequence). V dropped 6 bases and J dropped 5 bases, with 17 bases sitting between them. The CDR3 sequence is 14 residues long. CDR3: CASSVGPRMDEQYF. Here the CDR3 DNA reads TGTGCCAGCAGTGTAGGCCCCCGTATGGACGAGCAGTACTTC.

Only a few counts were recorded for this clonotype. The V gene is TRBV5-6, the J gene TRBJ2-7, with unresolved D. With 1 base removed from V and 3 bases from J, the gap between germline ends came to 2 bases. The CDR3 runs 11 residues. Germline V CDR1 and CDR2: SGHDT, YYEEEE. CDR3 protein: CASSLNYEQYV. In DNA, the CDR3 is TGTGCCAGCAGCTTGAACTACGAGCAGTACGTC.